A selection of T cell receptor beta chains follows, all from one sample in a study of T cell responses to AZD1222 COVID-19 vaccine. Clones were sequenced by immunoSEQ multiplex PCR, and TCRdb holds only the in-frame ones, with some missing. The sample includes some 120,000 clones, about 90% of them seen just once. The specimen comprised peripheral blood, sampled on day 0 of AZD1222 vaccination. These receptors originate from an adult in good health. Both conserved end residues are part of each CDR3. D genes are given only for firm matches. Clone sizes are given selectively: once, few, many, or a class where the clone is expanded.

V	D	J	size	CDR3	DNA
TRBV28	-	TRBJ2-7	-	CASSIIAATYEQYF	TGTGCCAGCAGCATAATTGCAGCGACCTACGAGCAGTACTTC
TRBV28	TRBD1	TRBJ1-5	-	CASSFDRGWDQPQHF	TGTGCCAGCAGCTTTGACAGGGGTTGGGATCAGCCCCAGCATTTT
TRBV28	-	TRBJ1-2	-	CASSLDRLGDGYTF	TGTGCCAGCAGTCTCGATCGTTTGGGCGATGGCTACACCTTC
TRBV12-3/TRBV12-4	-	TRBJ2-5	-	CASSSGSLAQYF	TGTGCCAGCAGTTCGGGGAGCTTGGCCCAGTACTTC
TRBV6-5	-	TRBJ2-2	-	CASSYLTGPRELFF	TGTGCCAGCAGTTACCTGACAGGCCCCAGGGAGCTGTTTTTT
TRBV28	-	TRBJ2-7	-	CASSPQERATYEQYF	TGTGCCAGCAGCCCCCAAGAGCGGGCCACCTACGAGCAGTACTTC
TRBV14	TRBD1	TRBJ2-5	-	CASSQEDRVGETQYF	TGTGCCAGCAGCCAAGAGGACAGGGTCGGAGAGACCCAGTACTTC
TRBV6-5	-	TRBJ2-7	-	CASSYSTGQTYEQYF	TGTGCCAGCAGTTACTCGACGGGCCAAACCTACGAGCAGTACTTC
TRBV7-9	-	TRBJ1-5	-	CASSRADVNQPQHF	TGTGCCAGCAGTCGGGCCGATGTCAATCAGCCCCAGCATTTT
TRBV7-8	-	TRBJ1-2	once	CASSSQGRSDGYTF	TGTGCCAGCAGCTCCCAGGGGCGGTCTGATGGCTACACCTTC
TRBV6-5	TRBD1	TRBJ1-2	medium-sized	CASSRDSFDGYTF	TGTGCCAGCAGTAGGGACAGTTTCGATGGCTACACCTTC
TRBV28	TRBD1	TRBJ1-2	few	CASTGRGRGGYGYTF	TGTGCCAGCACCGGCAGGGGGCGGGGGGGCTATGGCTACACCTTC
TRBV19	TRBD1	TRBJ1-1	-	CASRDRGSYQAFF	TGTGCCAGCCGGGACAGGGGGTCTTATCAAGCTTTCTTT
TRBV5-1	-	TRBJ1-4	-	CASSPRGPPGFGEKLFF	TGCGCCAGCAGCCCTAGGGGTCCCCCAGGTTTCGGTGAAAAACTGTTTTTT
TRBV5-5	-	TRBJ2-7	-	CASSVAQLSYEQYF	TGTGCCAGCAGCGTGGCCCAACTCTCCTACGAGCAGTACTTC
TRBV5-3	TRBD1	TRBJ2-3	-	CARSTDRADTQYF	TGTGCCAGAAGCACGGACAGGGCAGATACGCAGTATTTT
TRBV19	TRBD1	TRBJ1-4	-	CASSITRTGTVELFF	TGTGCCAGTAGTATCACCCGGACAGGGACAGTGGAACTGTTTTTT
TRBV9	-	TRBJ1-2	-	CASSVGSFYTF	TGTGCCAGCAGCGTCGGCTCCTTCTACACCTTC
TRBV5-4	TRBD2	TRBJ2-3	-	CASSPAGGRTDTQYF	TGTGCCAGCAGCCCAGCGGGGGGCCGTACAGATACGCAGTATTTT
TRBV9	-	TRBJ1-6	-	CASSVGYNSPLHF	TGTGCCAGCAGCGTAGGGTACAATTCACCCCTCCACTTT
TRBV29-1	TRBD1	TRBJ2-3	-	CSVEGVQGGDDTQYF	TGCAGCGTTGAAGGGGTACAGGGGGGTGACGATACGCAGTATTTT
TRBV2	TRBD2	TRBJ2-5	-	CASSSRTSSEETQYF	TGTGCCAGCAGTTCCAGGACTAGCAGCGAAGAGACCCAGTACTTC
TRBV5-4	-	TRBJ2-1	-	CASSLMALGDEQFF	TGTGCCAGCAGCTTGATGGCGCTGGGGGATGAGCAGTTCTTC
TRBV7-9	-	TRBJ2-2	-	CASSSGSINTGELFF	TGTGCCAGCAGCTCCGGGTCAATAAACACCGGGGAGCTGTTTTTT
TRBV3-1/TRBV3-2	-	TRBJ1-3	-	CASSPLKGSPIYF	TGTGCCAGCAGCCCCTTAAAGGGGTCCCCCATATATTTT
TRBV29-1	TRBD1	TRBJ2-2	-	CSVTGGADTGELFF	TGCAGCGTTACAGGGGGCGCCGACACCGGGGAGCTGTTTTTT
TRBV3-1/TRBV3-2	-	TRBJ2-1	-	CASSEPGPNENEQFF	TGTGCCAGCAGCGAGCCGGGACCCAATGAGAATGAGCAGTTCTTC
TRBV5-1	-	TRBJ1-4	-	CASSLGGGEEKLFF	TGCGCCAGCAGCTTGGGAGGGGGGGAAGAAAAACTGTTTTTT
TRBV7-6	-	TRBJ2-3	-	CASSSGSTDTQYF	TGTGCCAGCAGCTCCGGGTCCACAGATACGCAGTATTTT
TRBV4-2	-	TRBJ1-6	few	CASGDSSYNSPLHF	TGTGCCAGCGGCGATAGCTCCTATAATTCACCCCTCCACTTT
TRBV28	-	TRBJ1-4	-	CASSSPGRFATNEKLFF	TGTGCCAGCAGTTCGCCAGGGCGGTTCGCAACTAATGAAAAACTGTTTTTT
TRBV27	TRBD1	TRBJ2-1	-	CASSGTGNYNEQFF	TGTGCCAGCAGTGGGACAGGGAATTACAATGAGCAGTTCTTC
TRBV18	-	TRBJ1-1	once	CASSPQGRDTEAFF	TGTGCCAGCTCCCCCCAGGGGAGGGACACTGAAGCTTTCTTT
TRBV25-1	-	TRBJ1-4	-	CASRLMGHHEKLFF	TGTGCCAGCAGACTAATGGGACATCATGAAAAACTGTTTTTT
TRBV28	TRBD1	TRBJ2-5	-	CASSLGQGRETQYF	TGTGCCAGCAGTTTAGGACAGGGAAGAGAGACCCAGTACTTC
TRBV28	TRBD1	TRBJ1-2	once	CASSTTGTGGWGYTF	TGTGCCAGCAGTACCACCGGGACAGGGGGCTGGGGCTACACCTTC
TRBV19	-	TRBJ1-5	-	CASSPTGRPQHF	TGTGCCAGTAGCCCCACCGGGAGGCCCCAGCATTTT
TRBV7-9	TRBD2	TRBJ2-7	-	CASRPGGNSYEQYF	TGTGCCAGCCGACCGGGGGGTAACTCCTACGAGCAGTACTTC
TRBV19	-	TRBJ2-1	once	CAGLSGGSYNEQFF	TGTGCCGGACTCAGCGGAGGCTCCTACAATGAGCAGTTCTTC
TRBV7-9	TRBD1	TRBJ1-5	-	CASSLGQGAGDQPQHF	TGTGCCAGCAGCCTTGGACAGGGGGCAGGTGATCAGCCCCAGCATTTT
TRBV19	TRBD1	TRBJ1-5	-	CASSTSRGDRNQPQHF	TGTGCCAGTAGTACCTCCCGGGGGGACAGGAATCAGCCCCAGCATTTT
TRBV6-1	-	TRBJ2-6	once	CASSEGSSGANVLTF	TGTGCCAGCAGTGAAGGGAGCTCTGGGGCCAACGTCCTGACTTTC
TRBV28	-	TRBJ2-7	-	CASSLLIGRGHEQYF	TGTGCCAGCAGTTTACTTATAGGCAGAGGCCACGAGCAGTACTTC
TRBV5-1	TRBD1	TRBJ1-1	-	CASSQRTGGTEAFF	TGCGCCAGCAGCCAGAGGACAGGGGGCACTGAAGCTTTCTTT
TRBV28	TRBD2	TRBJ2-1	-	CASSLETSGTNEQFF	TGTGCCAGCAGTTTAGAGACTAGCGGCACCAATGAGCAGTTCTTC
TRBV5-1	-	TRBJ2-1	-	CASSLVGVPYNEQFF	TGCGCCAGCAGCTTGGTAGGGGTTCCCTACAATGAGCAGTTCTTC